The present T cell receptor beta chain was sequenced within a study of OX40 agonist ivuxolimab in advanced cancers. Study-wide context: At doses from 0.01 to 10 mg/kg, patients were given intravenous ivuxolimab every 2 weeks.

This CDR3 comprises 15 residues. V lost 0 bases and J lost 8, with 16 bases in between. Germline CDR1 SGHDN, CDR2 FVKESK. Findings and caveats of the study: CD8+ T cells averaged more expanded clones than CD4+. Some nonresponders likewise displayed low normalized T-cell clonal expansion.

Produced via immunoSEQ multiplex PCR; TCRdb's table is partial and in-frame only. The table has approximately 48,000 clones, 87% seen once; the top ten hold 9% to 12%. For this clone: Its antigen remains unidentified.

This clonotype originated in an adult with an advanced solid tumor such as melanoma, head and neck, liver or kidney cancer. Sample: CD4+ or CD8+ T cells sorted from blood, taken in a trial of the OX40 agonist ivuxolimab. V and J are TRBV14 and TRBJ1-2; D unresolved. CDR3 bases: TGTGCCAGCAGCCAAGATCAAGCGACAAAAAGAGGCTACACCTTC. Its translation is CASSQDQATKRGYTF.